The entry below gives a single T cell receptor beta chain sequence along with its context. The target antigen is unknown. The PCR made use of 60 Vbeta and 13 Jbeta primers. The table came from immunoSEQ multiplex PCR; TCRdb's copy has only in-frame clones and leaves some out. The table lists under 110,000 clones, around 83% of them singletons. With V trimmed by 6 bases and J by 5 bases, 10 bases remained unmatched. Germline lookup yields CDR1 SEHNR and CDR2 FQNEAQ (reference sequence). This CDR3 has 15 amino acids. The data were taken from a study of cytomegalovirus exposure and HLA in healthy donors. General study points: Some highly shared sequence variants likely arose as a pipeline artifact. 164 TCR beta chains were listed as cytomegalovirus-associated.

The source is a man aged 25 to 40 in good health and CMV-seronegative. This chain connects TRBV7-9 to TRBJ2-7, with 10 nucleotides matching TRBD2. The sequenced sample was PBMCs. For the CDR3, the DNA is TGTGCCAGCAGTCGAAACCCTAGCGGGAGTCACGAGCAGTACTTC. It codes for CASSRNPSGSHEQYF. Full variable domain (outside the CDR3, taken from reference TRBV7-9 and TRBJ2-7): DTGVSQNPRHKITKRGQNVTFRCDPISEHNRLYWYRQTLGQGPEFLTYFQNEAQLEKSRLLSDRFSAERPKGSFSTLEIQRTEQGDSAMYLCASSRNPSGSHEQYFGPGTRLTVT.